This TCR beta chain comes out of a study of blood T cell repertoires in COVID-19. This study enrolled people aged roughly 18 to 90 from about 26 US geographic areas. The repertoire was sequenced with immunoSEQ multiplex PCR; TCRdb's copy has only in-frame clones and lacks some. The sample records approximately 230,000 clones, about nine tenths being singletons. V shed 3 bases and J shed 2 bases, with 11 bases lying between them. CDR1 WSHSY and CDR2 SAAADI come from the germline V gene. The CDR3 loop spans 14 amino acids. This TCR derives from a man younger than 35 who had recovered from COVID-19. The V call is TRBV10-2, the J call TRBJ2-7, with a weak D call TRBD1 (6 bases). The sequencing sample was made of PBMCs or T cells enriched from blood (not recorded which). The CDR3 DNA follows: TGCGCCAGCAGTGAACAGGGCCAAACCTACGAGCAGTACTTC. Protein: CASSEQGQTYEQYF.